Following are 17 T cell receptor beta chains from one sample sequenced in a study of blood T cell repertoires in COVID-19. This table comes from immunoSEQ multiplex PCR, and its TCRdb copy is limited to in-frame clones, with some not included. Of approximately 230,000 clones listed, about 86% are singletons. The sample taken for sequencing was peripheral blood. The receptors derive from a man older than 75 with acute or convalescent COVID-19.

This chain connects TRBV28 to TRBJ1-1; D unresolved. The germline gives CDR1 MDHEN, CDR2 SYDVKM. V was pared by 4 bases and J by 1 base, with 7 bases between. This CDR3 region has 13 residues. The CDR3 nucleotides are TGTGCCAGCAGTTCTGTCAGGAACACTGAAGCTTTCTTT. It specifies CASSSVRNTEAFF.

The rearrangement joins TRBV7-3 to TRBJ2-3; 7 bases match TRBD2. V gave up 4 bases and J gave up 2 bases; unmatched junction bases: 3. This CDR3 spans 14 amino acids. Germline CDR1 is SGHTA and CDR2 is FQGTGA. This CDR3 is CASSSGLNTDTQYF. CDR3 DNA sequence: TGTGCCAGCAGCTCGGGACTAAACACAGATACGCAGTATTTT.

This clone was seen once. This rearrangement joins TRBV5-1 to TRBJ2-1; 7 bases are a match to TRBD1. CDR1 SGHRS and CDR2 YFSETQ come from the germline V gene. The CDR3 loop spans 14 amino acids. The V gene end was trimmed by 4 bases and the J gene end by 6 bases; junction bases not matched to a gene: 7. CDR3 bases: TGCGCCAGCAGCCCCACGAGGACAGGCAATGAGCAGTTCTTC. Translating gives CASSPTRTGNEQFF.

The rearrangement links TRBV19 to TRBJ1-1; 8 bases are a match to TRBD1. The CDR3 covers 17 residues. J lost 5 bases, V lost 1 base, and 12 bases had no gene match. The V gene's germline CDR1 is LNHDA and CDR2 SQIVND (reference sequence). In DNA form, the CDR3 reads TGTGCCAGTAGTATAGTAACTGCAGGGGGCCGAGGGACTGAAGCTTTCTTT. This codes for CASSIVTAGGRGTEAFF.

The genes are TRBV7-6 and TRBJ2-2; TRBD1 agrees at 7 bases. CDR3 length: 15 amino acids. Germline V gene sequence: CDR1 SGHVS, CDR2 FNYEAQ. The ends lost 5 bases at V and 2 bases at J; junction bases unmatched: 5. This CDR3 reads CASSRDSINTGELFF. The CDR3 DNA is TGTGCCAGCAGCCGGGACAGCATTAACACCGGGGAGCTGTTTTTT. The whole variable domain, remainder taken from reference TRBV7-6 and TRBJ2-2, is GAGVSQSPRYKVTKRGQDVALRCDPISGHVSLYWYRQALGQGPEFLTYFNYEAQQDKSGLPNDRFSAERPEGSISTLTIQRTEQRDSAMYRCASSRDSINTGELFFGEGSRLTVL.

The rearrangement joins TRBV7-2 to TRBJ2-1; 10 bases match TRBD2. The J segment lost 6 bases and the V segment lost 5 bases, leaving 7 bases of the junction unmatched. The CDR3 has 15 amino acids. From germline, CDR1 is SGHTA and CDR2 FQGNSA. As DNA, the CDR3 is TGTGCCAGCAGCCCCGGACTAGCGGTTGGCAATGAGCAGTTCTTC. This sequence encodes CASSPGLAVGNEQFF.

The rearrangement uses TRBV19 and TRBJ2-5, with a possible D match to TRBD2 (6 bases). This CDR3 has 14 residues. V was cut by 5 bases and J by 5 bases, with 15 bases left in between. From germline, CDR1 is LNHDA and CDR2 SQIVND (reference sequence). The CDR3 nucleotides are TGTGCCAGTAGTTCTCAAACGGGGGTGGAGACCCAGTACTTC. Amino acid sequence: CASSSQTGVETQYF.

CDR3 region: CASSLEQGHTDTQYF. CDR3 sequence (DNA): TGCGCCAGCAGCTTGGAACAGGGTCACACAGATACGCAGTATTTT. The V gene is TRBV5-1, the J gene TRBJ2-3, with D perhaps TRBD1 (6 bases). Trimming took off 0 bases at V and 2 bases at J, with 10 bases between the two ends. There are 15 residues in the CDR3. Per the germline V gene, CDR1 is SGHRS and CDR2 is YFSETQ.

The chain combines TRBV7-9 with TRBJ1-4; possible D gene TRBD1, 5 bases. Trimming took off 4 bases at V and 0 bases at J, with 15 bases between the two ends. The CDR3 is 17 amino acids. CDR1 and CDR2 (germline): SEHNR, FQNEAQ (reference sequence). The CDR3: CASSYSGTRATNEKLFF. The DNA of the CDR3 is TGTGCCAGCAGCTATTCCGGGACTCGAGCAACTAATGAAAAACTGTTTTTT.

CDR3 protein: CASSMVFQREAADTQYF. In DNA form, the CDR3 reads TGTGCCAGTAGTATGGTATTTCAGAGAGAAGCGGCAGATACGCAGTATTTT. The chain carries TRBV19 and TRBJ2-3, with D possibly TRBD2 on 5 matching bases. Trimming stripped 3 bases from V and 4 bases from J, with 20 bases between. This CDR3 has 17 residues. The germline CDR1 and CDR2 sequences are LNHDA and SQIVND (reference sequence).

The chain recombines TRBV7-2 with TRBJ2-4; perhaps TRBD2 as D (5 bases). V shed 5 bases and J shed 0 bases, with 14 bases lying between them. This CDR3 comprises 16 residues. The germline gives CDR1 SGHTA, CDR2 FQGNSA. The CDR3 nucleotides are TGTGCCAGCAGCCAAACACTGGGAGTAGCCAAAAACATTCAGTACTTC. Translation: CASSQTLGVAKNIQYF.

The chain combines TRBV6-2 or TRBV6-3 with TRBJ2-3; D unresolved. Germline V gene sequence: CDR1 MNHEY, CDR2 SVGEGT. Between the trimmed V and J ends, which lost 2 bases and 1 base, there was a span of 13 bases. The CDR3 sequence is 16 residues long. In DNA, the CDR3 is TGTGCCAGCAGTTACAGTTCAGGAATCGGCACAGATACGCAGTATTTT. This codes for CASSYSSGIGTDTQYF.

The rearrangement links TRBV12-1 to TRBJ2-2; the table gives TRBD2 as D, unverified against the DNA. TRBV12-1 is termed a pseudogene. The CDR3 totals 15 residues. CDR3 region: CASSFPASNTGELFF. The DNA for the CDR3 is TGTGCCAGCAGCTTTCCCGCAAGCAACACCGGGGAGCTGTTTTTT.

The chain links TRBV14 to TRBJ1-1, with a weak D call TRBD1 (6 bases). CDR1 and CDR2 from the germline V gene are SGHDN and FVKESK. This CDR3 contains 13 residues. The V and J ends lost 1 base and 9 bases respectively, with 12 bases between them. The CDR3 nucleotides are TGTGCCAGCAGCCAAGGCGGGGGGCTAAAAGCTTTCTTT. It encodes CASSQGGGLKAFF.

The CDR3 DNA sequence: TGTGCCAGCAGCCAGGACAGGGGAGGATATGGCTACACCTTC. Residues: CASSQDRGGYGYTF. The chain has TRBV7-8 and TRBJ1-2; 9 nucleotides align to TRBD1. V lost 5 bases and J lost 5; bases outside the gene matches: 6. CDR1 SGHVS and CDR2 FQNEAQ come from the germline V gene. CDR3 length: 14 residues.

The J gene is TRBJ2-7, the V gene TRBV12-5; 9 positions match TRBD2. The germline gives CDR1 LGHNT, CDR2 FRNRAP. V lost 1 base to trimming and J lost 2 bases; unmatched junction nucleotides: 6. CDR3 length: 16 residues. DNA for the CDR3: TGTGCTAGTGGTTTGGCAAGACTAGCGGAGACCTACGAGCAGTACTTC. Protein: CASGLARLAETYEQYF.

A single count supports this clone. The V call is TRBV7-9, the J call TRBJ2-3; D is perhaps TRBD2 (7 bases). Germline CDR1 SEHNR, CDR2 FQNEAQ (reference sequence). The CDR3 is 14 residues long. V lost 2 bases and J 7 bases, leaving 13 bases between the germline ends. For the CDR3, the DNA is TGTGCCAGCAGCTTATTGGGGGGGCTAAATACGCAGTATTTT. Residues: CASSLLGGLNTQYF.